This T cell receptor beta chain was sequenced for a study of shared clonotypes between healthy human individuals. Data came from immunoSEQ multiplex PCR; TCRdb stores just in-frame clones and leaves some out. This sample has around 2,100,000 clones, with less than 95% found just once. CD45RO-negative cells were positively selected for CCR7, leaving out terminally differentiated effector memory CD45RA+ cells. This CDR3 has 16 residues. The germline V and J ends were trimmed by 4 bases and 0 bases, with 10 bases remaining between them. Germline values: CDR1 MNHEY, CDR2 SVGAGI. Sequencing used naive CD8+ T cells sorted from blood. The receptor was derived from a man aged 18-30 years in good health. The chain uses TRBV6-5 and TRBJ2-6; possibly TRBD1 for D (5 bases). DNA for the CDR3: TGTGCCAGCAGTTTGGACAAACCCTCTGGGGCCAACGTCCTGACTTTC. As protein: CASSLDKPSGANVLTF.